This TCR beta chain was observed in a study of lymphopenia after photon versus proton radiotherapy. This clone was seen only a few times. As yet, its antigen is unknown. Overall study findings and caveats: After the lymphocyte nadir, photon-treated repertoires showed oligoclonal expansion, especially of CD8+ Temra cells. Relative stability marked proton patients; photon patients lost diversity and naive cells.

Measured with immunoSEQ multiplex PCR; TCRdb has only the in-frame clones, and not every one. The profile covers around 66,000 clones, with approximately 83% appearing a single time and about 2.5% taken by the ten largest. The sequenced sample was peripheral blood, obtained from a patient treated with photon-based radiotherapy. The receptor comes from a man in his forties or fifties with gastric cancer.

The CDR3, as DNA: TGTGCCAGCGGACCCTCAGGAACCGCCTCCTACAATGAGCAGTTCTTC. Translation gives CASGPSGTASYNEQFF. V gene TRBV7-9 combines with J gene TRBJ2-1; D is unclear. V was trimmed by 8 bases and J by 0 bases, leaving 17 bases between them. CDR1 SEHNR and CDR2 FQNEAQ come from the germline V gene (reference sequence). CDR3 length equals 16 residues.